A selection of T cell receptor beta chains follows, all from one sample in a study of blood T cell repertoires in COVID-19. The repertoire was sequenced with immunoSEQ multiplex PCR; TCRdb's copy has only in-frame clones and lacks some. The sample lists 300,000 to 400,000 clones, around 91% seen once, with 2.5% to 4% in the top ten. Sequencing was performed on peripheral blood. The receptors derive from a woman between 18 and 30 years old who had recovered from COVID-19. The CDR3 runs from the conserved cysteine through the conserved F or W. Fields, in order: V gene, J gene, clone size, CDR3 protein. Where a row states a size, it is once, few, many or the class of an expanded clone; other rows omit it.

V: TRBV7-2; J: TRBJ2-3; size: NA; CDR3: CASSLPRRTSGASTDTQYF
V: TRBV25-1; J: TRBJ2-1; size: NA; CDR3: CASSEGRARTRNEQFF
V: TRBV6-5; J: TRBJ1-5; size: NA; CDR3: CASSYSSYGNQPQHF
V: TRBV27; J: TRBJ2-1; size: once; CDR3: CASSRYGSSYNEQFF
V: TRBV24-1; J: TRBJ1-3; size: NA; CDR3: CATSDLGQGGNTIYF
V: TRBV5-1; J: TRBJ2-2; size: NA; CDR3: CASSLGSGINTGELFF
V: TRBV7-9; J: TRBJ1-5; size: few; CDR3: CASSLGPNQPQHF
V: TRBV10-3; J: TRBJ1-5; size: NA; CDR3: CASSRGSNQPQHF
V: TRBV6-5; J: TRBJ2-5; size: NA; CDR3: CASEDGETQYF
V: TRBV5-6; J: TRBJ1-5; size: NA; CDR3: CASSLGQVGQPQHF
V: TRBV15; J: TRBJ1-2; size: NA; CDR3: CATSRPLGKIYGYTF
V: TRBV19; J: TRBJ1-6; size: NA; CDR3: CASRTGQEASPLHF
V: TRBV4-1; J: TRBJ1-5; size: NA; CDR3: CASSQVWGSDQPQHF
V: TRBV7-2; J: TRBJ1-3; size: NA; CDR3: CASSLQSSGNTIYF
V: TRBV6-2/TRBV6-3; J: TRBJ1-2; size: NA; CDR3: CASSYVWDTRYGYTF
V: TRBV6-5; J: TRBJ2-2; size: NA; CDR3: CASSFVTGLTGELFF
V: TRBV9; J: TRBJ2-2; size: NA; CDR3: CASSVGVRSLTGELFF
V: TRBV29-1; J: TRBJ1-2; size: NA; CDR3: CSVVSGDSYGYTF
V: TRBV5-1; J: TRBJ1-3; size: NA; CDR3: CASSLSGTPEDTIYF
V: TRBV27; J: TRBJ2-2; size: NA; CDR3: CASSLVAGAANTGELFF
V: TRBV19; J: TRBJ2-3; size: NA; CDR3: CASSIDGRGTDTQYF
V: TRBV6-5; J: TRBJ2-2; size: NA; CDR3: CASSYQYRGTGELFF
V: TRBV4-3; J: TRBJ1-3; size: NA; CDR3: CASSDAGTSSGNTIYF
V: TRBV2; J: TRBJ2-2; size: NA; CDR3: CASSEATPRDRAHGELFF
V: TRBV4-3; J: TRBJ2-3; size: NA; CDR3: CASSPQGAADTQYF
V: TRBV4-3; J: TRBJ1-1; size: NA; CDR3: CASSAGRGWNTEAFF
V: TRBV7-2; J: TRBJ1-5; size: NA; CDR3: CASSSGLDNQPQHF
V: TRBV5-6; J: TRBJ1-2; size: NA; CDR3: CASSRDRVLSDYGYTF
V: TRBV7-2; J: TRBJ2-2; size: NA; CDR3: CASSLQGRAGELFF
V: TRBV19; J: TRBJ2-1; size: NA; CDR3: CASRAGNEQFF
V: TRBV29-1; J: TRBJ2-3; size: once; CDR3: CSVDREWGPDTQYF
V: TRBV7-9; J: TRBJ2-1; size: NA; CDR3: CAILTGEQFF
V: TRBV5-8; J: TRBJ1-1; size: NA; CDR3: CASSSLWRGRTEAFF
V: TRBV6-2/TRBV6-3; J: TRBJ2-2; size: NA; CDR3: CASSDRLAGGPAHTGELFF
V: TRBV6-1; J: TRBJ2-1; size: NA; CDR3: CASSEAGSEQFF
V: TRBV21-1; J: TRBJ2-1; size: NA; CDR3: CASSKLIQRGNEQFF
V: TRBV5-4; J: TRBJ2-1; size: NA; CDR3: CASSPDYGRNNEQFF
V: TRBV27; J: TRBJ1-4; size: NA; CDR3: CASSRRVPLATNEKLFF
V: TRBV7-8; J: TRBJ1-6; size: NA; CDR3: CASSLDGWQPSPLHF
V: TRBV2; J: TRBJ1-4; size: NA; CDR3: CASSGNLPGEKLFF
V: TRBV5-1; J: TRBJ2-1; size: NA; CDR3: CASSLNGGGSYNEQFF
V: TRBV5-1; J: TRBJ1-4; size: NA; CDR3: CASSLSRGGEKLFF
V: TRBV7-8; J: TRBJ2-1; size: NA; CDR3: CASSRGAPNNEQFF
V: TRBV24-1; J: TRBJ2-2; size: once; CDR3: CATRGTGLGELFF
V: TRBV5-8; J: TRBJ1-5; size: NA; CDR3: CASSPWTGYSNQPQHF
V: TRBV27; J: TRBJ2-1; size: NA; CDR3: CASSLGLPTYNEQFF
V: TRBV9; J: TRBJ2-2; size: NA; CDR3: CASSPGFQITGELFF
V: TRBV30; J: TRBJ2-1; size: NA; CDR3: CAWRIRAQGDEQFF
V: TRBV5-1; J: TRBJ2-1; size: NA; CDR3: CASSLASGGPYNEQFF
V: TRBV6-6; J: TRBJ1-4; size: NA; CDR3: CASSHTPLGTTGEKLFF
V: TRBV5-1; J: TRBJ1-2; size: NA; CDR3: CASTRTGSNDYGYTF
V: TRBV9; J: TRBJ2-2; size: once; CDR3: CASSASGTNTGELFF
V: TRBV9; J: TRBJ2-1; size: once; CDR3: CASSVVDSYNEQFF
V: TRBV5-1; J: TRBJ2-3; size: NA; CDR3: CASSIGLAGVEDTQYF
V: TRBV24-1; J: TRBJ2-2; size: NA; CDR3: CATSDLAGGTTGELFF
V: TRBV5-1; J: TRBJ1-1; size: NA; CDR3: CASSPFRQTNTEAFF
V: TRBV14; J: TRBJ2-3; size: NA; CDR3: CASSLLAGVPDTQYF
V: TRBV11-2; J: TRBJ1-1; size: NA; CDR3: CASSFITGGTEAFF
V: TRBV4-3; J: TRBJ2-1; size: NA; CDR3: CASSHAPSGGRANEQFF
V: TRBV27; J: TRBJ2-1; size: NA; CDR3: CASSLTRTGFEQFF